This T cell receptor (beta chain) was identified in a study of long-term antiretroviral therapy in people with HIV. Every sample had about 0.85-10 million cryopreserved PBMC in it before DNA extraction. Germline lookup yields CDR1 SQVTM and CDR2 ANQGSEA. This CDR3 is 13 amino acids long. Trimming stripped 2 bases from V and 11 bases from J, with 15 bases between. The authors ran the immunoSEQ assay, v3.0, at survey level. Assay used: immunoSEQ multiplex PCR; TCRdb lists only in-frame clones, some missing. The sample holds about 25,000 clones, under 85% seen once. This sequence was found in a woman aged 40 to 55 with HIV. The sequencing here drew on unsorted PBMCs, taken 1.1 years before starting antiretroviral therapy. The chain is built from TRBV29-1 and TRBJ2-2; maybe TRBD2 (5 bases). The CDR3 sequence is CSVEKVLSGELFF. The CDR3, as DNA: TGCAGCGTTGAAAAGGTCTTAAGCGGAGAGCTGTTTTTT.